This passage covers 3 T cell receptor beta chains from one sample sequenced in a study of T-cell reconstitution after alpha-beta-depleted transplantation in children. Molecular barcoding with unique molecular identifiers was used for the TCRbeta library. TCRdb used MiXCR to reprocess the PCR reads, holding one entry per CDR3 protein. Of 500,000 to 750,000 distinct CDR3 sequences listed, roughly 30% are singletons. The sample was PBMCs, taken before TCRalphabeta/CD19-depleted stem cell transplant. These receptors were taken from a boy in the first two years of life with Wiskott-Aldrich syndrome, due to receive a stem cell transplant.

The chain uses TRBV20-1 and TRBJ2-1; 13 bases line up with TRBD2. Germline CDR1 reads DFQATT; CDR2 reads SNEGSKA (reference sequence). The CDR3 extends over 14 amino acids. With 6 bases clipped from V and 8 bases from J, the junction kept 7 bases outside the gene matches. This CDR3 reads CSAQTSGRRDEQFF. In DNA, the CDR3 is TGCAGTGCCCAGACTAGCGGGAGGAGGGATGAGCAGTTCTTC.

In its sample, this clonotype was seen once. The V gene is TRBV7-2, the J gene TRBJ2-3, with TRBD2 matching 10 bases. Germline loops: CDR1 SGHTA, CDR2 FQGNSA. The CDR3 has 16 residues. J lost 0 bases, V lost 5 bases, and 5 bases had no gene match. This chain's CDR3 is CASSPLAGESTDTQYF. CDR3 in DNA: TGTGCCAGCAGCCCCCTAGCGGGGGAGAGCACAGATACGCAGTATTTT.

The V and J genes are TRBV27 and TRBJ2-7, with 9 bases fitting TRBD1. V was clipped by 2 bases and J by 2 bases; unmatched bases: 4. The V gene's germline CDR1 is MNHEY and CDR2 SMNVEV (reference sequence). CDR3 length: 15 amino acids. CDR3 sequence: CASSLGWDRAYEQYF. The CDR3 bases are TGTGCCAGCAGTTTAGGGTGGGACAGGGCCTACGAGCAGTACTTC.